The sequence of this T cell receptor (beta chain) was determined in a study of blood T cell repertoires in COVID-19. Study overall: Italy, Spain and the United States were the sources of the convalescent and acute COVID-19 samples.

Trimming at V came to 4 bases and at J to 5 bases, leaving 9 bases not matched to a gene. CDR3 length: 15 residues. The V gene's germline CDR1 is SGHTA and CDR2 FQGTGA. This clone turned up a few times. Here immunoSEQ multiplex PCR was the method, and the copy in TCRdb shows in-frame clones only, minus some. Of 300,000 to 400,000 clones in the sample, roughly 90% are singletons; the top ten hold 9.5% to 10%. Specimen: peripheral blood. The sequence came from a man between 25 and 39 years old with COVID-19, enrolled during active disease. The J gene is TRBJ1-2, the V gene TRBV7-3, with 8 bases fitting TRBD1. CDR3 in amino acids: CASSSAAGTGYGYTF. The CDR3 nucleotides are TGTGCCAGCAGCTCCGCAGCCGGGACAGGTTATGGCTACACCTTC.